The 14 T cell receptor beta chains below were found in one sample sequenced in a study of OX40 agonist ivuxolimab in advanced cancers. Sequencing used immunoSEQ multiplex PCR; TCRdb keeps in-frame clones, though not all of them. This table holds tens of thousands of clones, about nine tenths found once. The input for sequencing was CD4+ or CD8+ T cells sorted from blood, taken in a trial of the OX40 agonist ivuxolimab. These receptors were obtained from an adult with an advanced solid tumor such as melanoma, head and neck, liver or kidney cancer.

The genes are TRBV4-1 and TRBJ2-1; D is possibly TRBD2 (6 bases). The germline V gene has CDR1 MGHRA and CDR2 YSYEKL. CDR3 length equals 13 residues. V was cut by 1 base and J by 7 bases, with 8 bases left in between. CDR3 region: CASSQGGRNEQFF. In nucleotides, the CDR3 is TGCGCCAGCAGCCAAGGGGGGAGGAATGAGCAGTTCTTC.

The V gene is TRBV11-1, the J gene TRBJ2-1; tentatively, D is TRBD2 (6 bases). The V end was cut by 5 bases, the J end by 9 bases, with 11 bases between. Germline lookup yields CDR1 SGHAT and CDR2 FQDESV (reference sequence). The CDR3 extends over 12 amino acids. CDR3 loop: CASSPGSREQFF. The DNA of the CDR3 is TGTGCCAGCAGCCCCGGGAGCCGTGAGCAGTTCTTC.

For this clone: Mismatch with germline at one junction end may stem from a read error. This sequence joins TRBV4-1 and TRBJ1-5; D ambiguous. There are 14 residues in the CDR3. Germline V gives CDR1 MGHRA, CDR2 YSYEKL. The CDR3 loop is CASSQGWANQPQHF. The DNA of the CDR3 is TGCGCCAGCAGTCAAGGGTGGGCCAATCAGCCCCAGCATTTT.

J is TRBJ1-1 and V is TRBV11-2; 7 nucleotides agree with TRBD1. Germline CDR1 is SGHAT and CDR2 is FQNNGV. V lost 5 bases, J lost 5 bases, and 14 bases stayed unmatched. The CDR3 loop spans 16 amino acids. CDR3 nucleotide sequence: TGTGCCAGCAGCGGGCCGACAGGGAAGGGTCCTACTGAAGCTTTCTTT. It specifies CASSGPTGKGPTEAFF.

The gene calls are TRBV9 and TRBJ2-7, with TRBD2 identical over 13 bases. V was clipped by 3 bases and J by 5 bases; unmatched bases: 11. Germline CDR1 SGDLS, CDR2 YYNGEE. The CDR3 is 17 residues long. CDR3 DNA sequence: TGTGCCAGCAGCGCCACTTCGGGACTAGCGGGAATCCACGAGCAGTACTTC. It specifies CASSATSGLAGIHEQYF.

The chain joins TRBV28 to TRBJ1-5; D is possibly TRBD1 (5 bases). The V gene lost 6 bases and the J gene lost 5 bases, with 17 bases spanning the gap. This CDR3 contains 15 residues. Looked up from germline, CDR1 is MDHEN and CDR2 is SYDVKM. The CDR3 DNA follows: TGTGCCAGCAGACTCCTGACAGCCAGCGATCAGCCCCAGCATTTT. As protein: CASRLLTASDQPQHF.

The chain uses TRBV7-2 and TRBJ2-5; D assignment may be TRBD1 or TRBD2 (5 bases each). CDR1 and CDR2 (germline): SGHTA, FQGNSA. The CDR3 is 12 amino acids. V was cut by 3 bases and J by 5 bases, with 7 bases left in between. The DNA for the CDR3 is TGTGCCAGCAGCTTTTGGGGGGAGACCCAGTACTTC. Translating gives CASSFWGETQYF. The whole variable domain, remainder taken from reference TRBV7-2 and TRBJ2-5, is GAGVSQSPSNKVTEKGKDVELRCDPISGHTALYWYRQSLGQGLEFLIYFQGNSAPDKSGLPSDRFSAERTGGSVSTLTIQRTQQEDSAVYLCASSFWGETQYFGPGTRLLVL.

The chain links TRBV4-1 to TRBJ2-5, with D perhaps matching TRBD1 (5 bases). There are 13 residues in the CDR3. CDR1 is MGHRA and CDR2 is YSYEKL in the germline V gene. Trimming cost V 5 bases and J 4 bases, with 11 bases left between them. In DNA form, the CDR3 reads TGCGCCAGCAGCGCTGGACAAGGAGAGACCCAGTACTTC. The encoded protein is CASSAGQGETQYF.

The chain is built from TRBV7-8 and TRBJ2-5, with D perhaps matching TRBD2 (5 bases). The assigned J gene may be wrong: the sequence end matches TRBJ2-7 better. This CDR3 contains 12 residues. CDR1 is SGHVS and CDR2 is FQNEAQ in the germline V gene. CDR3 amino acids: CASSTSGGEQYF. CDR3 bases: TGTGCCAGCAGCACTAGTGGTGGCGAGCAGTACTTC.

The sample holds one count of this clone. The chain employs TRBV28 and TRBJ1-5; 9 bases match TRBD1. This CDR3 has 15 residues. Germline V gene data show CDR1 as MDHEN and CDR2 as SYDVKM. V gave up 6 bases and J gave up 0 bases; unmatched junction bases: 3. CDR3 protein: CASRRTGDSNQPQHF. As DNA, the CDR3 is TGTGCCAGCAGAAGGACAGGGGATAGCAATCAGCCCCAGCATTTT.

The chain is built from TRBV15 and TRBJ2-7; 9 bases are shared with TRBD1. This CDR3 contains 13 residues. J gave up 7 bases and V 6 bases, and 7 bases lay outside the gene matches. The V gene's germline CDR1 is LNHNV and CDR2 YYDKDF (reference sequence). DNA for the CDR3: TGTGCCACCAGGGACAGGGGAGCGGGGGAGCAGTACTTC. Translating gives CATRDRGAGEQYF.

The chain recombines TRBV9 with TRBJ2-3; 8 nucleotides agree with TRBD1. Germline V gives CDR1 SGDLS, CDR2 YYNGEE. V shed 3 bases and J 3 bases; nucleotides not matched to a gene: 6. The CDR3 totals 15 residues. CDR3 region: CASSARRGPTDTQYF. CDR3 DNA: TGTGCCAGCAGCGCCCGCAGGGGGCCAACAGATACGCAGTATTTT.

The chain recombines TRBV30 with TRBJ1-3; D is undetermined. The CDR3 runs 11 residues. Trimming stripped 3 bases from V and 0 bases from J, with 0 bases between. The germline CDR1 and CDR2 sequences are GTSNPN and SVGIG (reference sequence). As DNA, the CDR3 is TGTGCCTGGAGCTCTGGAAACACCATATATTTT. This translates into CAWSSGNTIYF.

CDR3 region: CASSGAAARGANVLTF. For the CDR3, the DNA is TGTGCCAGCAGCGGCGCGGCGGCGAGGGGGGCCAACGTCCTGACTTTC. V usage is TRBV7-9 and J usage is TRBJ2-6, with unresolved D. The V gene lost 5 bases and the J gene lost 4 bases, with 15 bases spanning the gap. The CDR3 contains 16 residues. Per germline, CDR1 SEHNR and CDR2 FQNEAQ (reference sequence).